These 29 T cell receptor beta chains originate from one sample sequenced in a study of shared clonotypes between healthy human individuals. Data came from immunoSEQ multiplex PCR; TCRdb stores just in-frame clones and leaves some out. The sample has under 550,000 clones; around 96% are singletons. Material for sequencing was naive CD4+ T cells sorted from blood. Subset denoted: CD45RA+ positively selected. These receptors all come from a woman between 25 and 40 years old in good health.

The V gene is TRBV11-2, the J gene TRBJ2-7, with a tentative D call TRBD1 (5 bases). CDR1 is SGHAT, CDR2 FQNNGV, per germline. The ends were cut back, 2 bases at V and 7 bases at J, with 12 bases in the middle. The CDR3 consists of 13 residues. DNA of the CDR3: TGTGCCAGCAGCTTAACCGGGCCAGGGGAGCAGTACTTC. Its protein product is CASSLTGPGEQYF.

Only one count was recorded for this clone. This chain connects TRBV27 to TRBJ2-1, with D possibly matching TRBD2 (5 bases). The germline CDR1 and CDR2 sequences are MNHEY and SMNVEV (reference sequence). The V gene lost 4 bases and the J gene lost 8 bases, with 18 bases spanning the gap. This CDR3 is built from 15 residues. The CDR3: CASSWASRFTDEQFF. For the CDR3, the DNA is TGTGCCAGCAGTTGGGCTAGCCGGTTTACCGATGAGCAGTTCTTC.

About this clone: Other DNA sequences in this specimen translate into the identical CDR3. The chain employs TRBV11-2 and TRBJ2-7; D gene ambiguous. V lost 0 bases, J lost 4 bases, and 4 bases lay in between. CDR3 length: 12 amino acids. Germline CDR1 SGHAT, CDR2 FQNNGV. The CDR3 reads CASSLEGYEQYF. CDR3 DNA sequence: TGTGCCAGCAGCTTAGAAGGTTACGAGCAGTACTTC.

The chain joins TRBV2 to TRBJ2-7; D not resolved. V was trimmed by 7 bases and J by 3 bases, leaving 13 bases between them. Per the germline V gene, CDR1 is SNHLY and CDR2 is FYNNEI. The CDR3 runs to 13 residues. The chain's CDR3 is CASTPQQLYEQYF. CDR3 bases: TGTGCCAGCACTCCCCAGCAGCTCTACGAGCAGTACTTC. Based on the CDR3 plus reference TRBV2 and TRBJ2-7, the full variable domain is EPEVTQTPSHQVTQMGQEVILRCVPISNHLYFYWYRQILGQKVEFLVSFYNNEISEKSEIFDDQFSVERPDGSNFTLKIRSTKLEDSAMYFCASTPQQLYEQYFGPGTRLTVT.

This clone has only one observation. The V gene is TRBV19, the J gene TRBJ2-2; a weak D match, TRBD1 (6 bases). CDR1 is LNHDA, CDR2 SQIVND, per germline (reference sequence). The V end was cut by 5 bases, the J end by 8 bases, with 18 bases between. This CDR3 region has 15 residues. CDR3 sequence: CASSPQTGVLGELFF. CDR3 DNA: TGTGCCAGTAGTCCTCAGACAGGAGTATTAGGGGAGCTGTTTTTT.

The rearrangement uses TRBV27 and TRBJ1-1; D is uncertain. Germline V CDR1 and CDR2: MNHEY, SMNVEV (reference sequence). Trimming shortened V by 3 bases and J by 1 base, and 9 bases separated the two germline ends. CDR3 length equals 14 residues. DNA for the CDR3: TGTGCCAGCAGTTTTCTCTCGCCGAACACTGAAGCTTTCTTT. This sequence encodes CASSFLSPNTEAFF.

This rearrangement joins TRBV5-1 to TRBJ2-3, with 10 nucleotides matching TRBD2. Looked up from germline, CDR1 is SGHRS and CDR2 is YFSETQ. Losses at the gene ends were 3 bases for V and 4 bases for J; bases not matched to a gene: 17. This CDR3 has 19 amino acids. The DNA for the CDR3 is TGCGCCAGCAGCTGGCCCTTGAGGTCTAGCGGGAGTGGATCAGATACGCAGTATTTT. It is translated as CASSWPLRSSGSGSDTQYF.

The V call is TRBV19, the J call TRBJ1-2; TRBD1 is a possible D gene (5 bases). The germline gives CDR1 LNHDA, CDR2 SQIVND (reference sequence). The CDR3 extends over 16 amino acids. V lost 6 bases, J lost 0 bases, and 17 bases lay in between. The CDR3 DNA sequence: TGTGCCAGTAGAGGTGGTTCGGGACGTACTAACTATGGCTACACCTTC. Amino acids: CASRGGSGRTNYGYTF.

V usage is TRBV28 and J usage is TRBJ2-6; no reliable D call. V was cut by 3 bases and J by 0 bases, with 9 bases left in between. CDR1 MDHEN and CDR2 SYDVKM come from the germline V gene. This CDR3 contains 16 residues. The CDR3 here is CASSFIQSSGANVLTF. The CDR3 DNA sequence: TGTGCCAGCAGTTTTATACAGTCCTCTGGGGCCAACGTCCTGACTTTC.

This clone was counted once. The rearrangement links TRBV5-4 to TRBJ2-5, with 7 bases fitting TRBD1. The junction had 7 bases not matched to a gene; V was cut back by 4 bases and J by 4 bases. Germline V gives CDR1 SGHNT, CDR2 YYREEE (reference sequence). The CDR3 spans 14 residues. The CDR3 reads CASSMKTGTETQYF. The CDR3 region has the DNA TGTGCCAGCAGCATGAAGACAGGGACAGAGACCCAGTACTTC.

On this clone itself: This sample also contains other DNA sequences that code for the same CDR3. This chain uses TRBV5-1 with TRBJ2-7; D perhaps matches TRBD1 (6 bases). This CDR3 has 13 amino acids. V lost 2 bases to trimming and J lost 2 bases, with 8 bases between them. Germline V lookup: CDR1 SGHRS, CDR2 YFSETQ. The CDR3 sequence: CASSLGGTYEQYF. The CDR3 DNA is TGCGCCAGCAGCTTAGGGGGAACCTACGAGCAGTACTTC.

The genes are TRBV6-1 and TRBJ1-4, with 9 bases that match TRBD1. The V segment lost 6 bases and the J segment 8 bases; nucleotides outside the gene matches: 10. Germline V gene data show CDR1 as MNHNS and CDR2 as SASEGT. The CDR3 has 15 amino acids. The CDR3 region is CASRAGTGLGEKLFF. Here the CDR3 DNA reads TGTGCCAGCAGGGCCGGGACAGGGTTGGGGGAAAAACTGTTTTTT.

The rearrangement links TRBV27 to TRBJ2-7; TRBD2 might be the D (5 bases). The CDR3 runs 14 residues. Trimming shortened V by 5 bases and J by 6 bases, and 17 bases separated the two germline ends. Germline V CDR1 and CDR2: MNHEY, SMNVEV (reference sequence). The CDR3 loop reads CASSPQTGMVEQYF. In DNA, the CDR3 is TGTGCCAGCAGTCCCCAGACGGGGATGGTCGAGCAGTACTTC.

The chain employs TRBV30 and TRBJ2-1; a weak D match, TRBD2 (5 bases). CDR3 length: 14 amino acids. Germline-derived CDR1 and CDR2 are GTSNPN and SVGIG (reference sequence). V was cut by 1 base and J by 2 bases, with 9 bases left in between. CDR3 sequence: CAWSAIGAYNEQFF. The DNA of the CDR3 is TGTGCCTGGAGTGCGATCGGGGCCTACAATGAGCAGTTCTTC.

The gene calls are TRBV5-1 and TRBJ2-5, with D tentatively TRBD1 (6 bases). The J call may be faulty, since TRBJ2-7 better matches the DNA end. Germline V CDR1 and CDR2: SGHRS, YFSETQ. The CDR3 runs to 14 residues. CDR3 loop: CASSLVHRDYEQYF. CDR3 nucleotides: TGCGCCAGCAGCTTGGTACACAGGGACTACGAGCAGTACTTC.

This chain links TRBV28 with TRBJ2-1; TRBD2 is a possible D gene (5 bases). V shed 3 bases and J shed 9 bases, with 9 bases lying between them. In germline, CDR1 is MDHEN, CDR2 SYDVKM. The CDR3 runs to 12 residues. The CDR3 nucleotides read TGTGCCAGCAGTTTGGTGGGAGTTGAGCAGTTCTTC. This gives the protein CASSLVGVEQFF.

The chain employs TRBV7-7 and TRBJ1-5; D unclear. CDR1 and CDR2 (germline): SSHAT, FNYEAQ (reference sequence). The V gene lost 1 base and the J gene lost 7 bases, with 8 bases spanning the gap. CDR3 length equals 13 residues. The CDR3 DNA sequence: TGTGCCAGCAGCTTAGGCCGGGGACAGCCCCAGCATTTT. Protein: CASSLGRGQPQHF.

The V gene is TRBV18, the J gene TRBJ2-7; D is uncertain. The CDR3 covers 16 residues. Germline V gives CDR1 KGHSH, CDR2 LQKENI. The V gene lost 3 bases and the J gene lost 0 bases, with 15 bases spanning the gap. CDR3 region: CASSPGSAESSYEQYF. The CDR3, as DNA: TGTGCCAGCTCACCCGGCTCGGCGGAGAGCTCCTACGAGCAGTACTTC.

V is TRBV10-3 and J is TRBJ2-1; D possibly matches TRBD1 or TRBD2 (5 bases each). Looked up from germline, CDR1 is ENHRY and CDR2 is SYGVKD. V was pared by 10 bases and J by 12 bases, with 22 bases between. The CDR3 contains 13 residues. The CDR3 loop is CATGGDSHVRQFF. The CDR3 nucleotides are TGTGCCACCGGAGGTGACAGCCACGTCCGGCAGTTCTTC.

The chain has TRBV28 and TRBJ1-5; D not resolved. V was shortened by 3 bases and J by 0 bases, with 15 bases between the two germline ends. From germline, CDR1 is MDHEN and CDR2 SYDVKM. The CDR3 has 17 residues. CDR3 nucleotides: TGTGCCAGCAGTTTCGGTGGCCGGACCCATAGCAATCAGCCCCAGCATTTT. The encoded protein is CASSFGGRTHSNQPQHF.

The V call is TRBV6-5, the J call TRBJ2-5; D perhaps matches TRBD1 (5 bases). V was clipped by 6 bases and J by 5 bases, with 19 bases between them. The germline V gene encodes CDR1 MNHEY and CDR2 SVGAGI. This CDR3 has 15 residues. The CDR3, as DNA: TGTGCCAGCAGCGAACTCTCGACAGTTTTGGAGACCCAGTACTTC. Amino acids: CASSELSTVLETQYF.

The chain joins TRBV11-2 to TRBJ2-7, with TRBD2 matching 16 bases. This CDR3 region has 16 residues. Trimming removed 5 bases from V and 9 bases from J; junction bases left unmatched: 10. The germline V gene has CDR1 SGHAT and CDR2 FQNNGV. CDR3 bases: TGTGCCAGCAGCCAGGGACTAGCGGGAGGGCAGAGGGGGCAGTACTTC. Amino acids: CASSQGLAGGQRGQYF. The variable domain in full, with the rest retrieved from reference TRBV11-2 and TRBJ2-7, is EAGVAQSPRYKIIEKRQSVAFWCNPISGHATLYWYQQILGQGPKLLIQFQNNGVVDDSQLPKDRFSAERLKGVDSTLKIQPAKLEDSAVYLCASSQGLAGGQRGQYFGPGTRLTVT.

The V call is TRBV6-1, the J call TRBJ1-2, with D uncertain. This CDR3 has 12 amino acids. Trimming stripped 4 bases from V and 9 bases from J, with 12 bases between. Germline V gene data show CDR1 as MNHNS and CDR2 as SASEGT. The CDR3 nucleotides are TGTGCCAGCAGTGCCGGGTCTCTTAGCTACACCTTC. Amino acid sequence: CASSAGSLSYTF.

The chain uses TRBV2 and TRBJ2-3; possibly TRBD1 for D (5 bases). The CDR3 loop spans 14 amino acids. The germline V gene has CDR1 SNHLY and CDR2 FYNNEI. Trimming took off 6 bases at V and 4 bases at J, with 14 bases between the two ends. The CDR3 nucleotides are TGTGCCAGCAGCCGATTAACAGGTCCAGATACGCAGTATTTT. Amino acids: CASSRLTGPDTQYF. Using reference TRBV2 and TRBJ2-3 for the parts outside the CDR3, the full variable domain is EPEVTQTPSHQVTQMGQEVILRCVPISNHLYFYWYRQILGQKVEFLVSFYNNEISEKSEIFDDQFSVERPDGSNFTLKIRSTKLEDSAMYFCASSRLTGPDTQYFGPGTRLTVL.

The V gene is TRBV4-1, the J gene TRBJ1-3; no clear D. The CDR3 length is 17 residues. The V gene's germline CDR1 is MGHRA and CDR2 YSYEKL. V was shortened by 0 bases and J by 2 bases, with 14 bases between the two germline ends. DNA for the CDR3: TGCGCCAGCAGCCAAGATCTTTGGCGCCGGCCTGGAAACACCATATATTTT. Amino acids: CASSQDLWRRPGNTIYF.

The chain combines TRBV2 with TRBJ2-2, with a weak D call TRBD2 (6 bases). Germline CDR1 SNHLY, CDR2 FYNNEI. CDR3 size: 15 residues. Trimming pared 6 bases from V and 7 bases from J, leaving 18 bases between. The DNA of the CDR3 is TGTGCCAGCAGCACTTCGGGGAGGAAGGGCGGGGAGCTGTTTTTT. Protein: CASSTSGRKGGELFF.

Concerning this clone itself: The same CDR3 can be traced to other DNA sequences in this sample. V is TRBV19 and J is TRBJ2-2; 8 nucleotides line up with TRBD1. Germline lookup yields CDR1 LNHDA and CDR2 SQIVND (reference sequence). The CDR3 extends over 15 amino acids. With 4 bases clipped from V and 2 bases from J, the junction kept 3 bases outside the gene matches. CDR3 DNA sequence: TGTGCCAGTAGTACCGGGACAGGCAACACCGGGGAGCTGTTTTTT. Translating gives CASSTGTGNTGELFF.

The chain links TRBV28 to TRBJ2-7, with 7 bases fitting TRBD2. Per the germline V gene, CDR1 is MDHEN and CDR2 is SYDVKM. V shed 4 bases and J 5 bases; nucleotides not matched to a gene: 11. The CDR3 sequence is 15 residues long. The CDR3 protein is CASSSPPSGGDEQYF. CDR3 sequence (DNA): TGTGCCAGCAGTTCCCCTCCTAGCGGAGGAGACGAGCAGTACTTC.

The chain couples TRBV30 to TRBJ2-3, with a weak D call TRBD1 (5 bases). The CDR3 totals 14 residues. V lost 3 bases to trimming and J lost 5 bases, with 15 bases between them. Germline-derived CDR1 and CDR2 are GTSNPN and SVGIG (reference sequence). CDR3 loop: CAWRRQGVQDTQYF. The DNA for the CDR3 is TGTGCCTGGAGAAGGCAGGGTGTCCAAGATACGCAGTATTTT.